This is a list of T cell receptor beta chains from one sample in a study of blood T cell repertoires in COVID-19. Generated by immunoSEQ multiplex PCR, the TCRdb table keeps only in-frame clones and is missing some. This sample has more than 450,000 clones, with about nine tenths found just once. What was sequenced was PBMCs or T cells enriched from blood (not recorded which). The receptor source for this set is a woman under 30 who had recovered from COVID-19. CDR3s leave out the opening cysteine and the closing phenylalanine or tryptophan.

v_call	j_call	cdr3_aa
TRBV25-1	TRBJ1-2	ASTGTGAPYGYT
TRBV2	TRBJ2-5	ASSGVGVPTQY
TRBV3-1/TRBV3-2	TRBJ1-2	ASSQDNADYGYT
TRBV6-2/TRBV6-3	TRBJ1-2	ASSYSLGQHYGYT
TRBV5-1	TRBJ1-2	ASSLEGRVDYGYT
TRBV19	TRBJ1-5	ASSIPTRGNQPQH
TRBV24-1	TRBJ2-2	ATRRGGTGELF
TRBV10-3	TRBJ1-1	ATFTGENTEAF
TRBV21-1	TRBJ2-7	ASSCQCLSYEQY
TRBV5-1	TRBJ2-7	ASSSDTRPPPYEQY
TRBV5-1	TRBJ1-2	ASSSGQARDGYT
TRBV6-1	TRBJ2-7	ASSERQAEQY
TRBV10-3	TRBJ2-7	AISVQESSYEQY
TRBV21-1	TRBJ2-7	ASNRVVYEQY
TRBV5-1	TRBJ2-7	ASSPEGRSWDEQY
TRBV12-3/TRBV12-4	TRBJ1-1	ASSLWRGTEAF
TRBV2	TRBJ1-2	ASGVGLRNYGYT
TRBV6-1	TRBJ2-1	ASSEPSWVRTGGF
TRBV5-5	TRBJ1-2	ASSPTGVNYGYT
TRBV7-2	TRBJ1-2	ASSPRGGSNYGYT
TRBV10-2	TRBJ2-1	ASSEGAQTYNEQF
TRBV18	TRBJ1-1	ASSPGGQGAAAF
TRBV7-2	TRBJ1-1	ASRLTRQSEAF
TRBV27	TRBJ2-2	ASSTLLRTSGGGLTTGELF
TRBV30	TRBJ1-2	AWDTGPNYGYT
TRBV19	TRBJ2-5	ASSPTQGSLQETQY
TRBV6-5	TRBJ1-3	ASSRQGSGGNTIY
TRBV30	TRBJ1-1	AWYIPGYSTAEAF
TRBV2	TRBJ2-2	ASRWGDRDVGELF
TRBV18	TRBJ2-3	ASSPRGTDTQY
TRBV7-8	TRBJ1-4	ASSPHRATNEKLF
TRBV15	TRBJ2-2	ATSHFSGDGGELF